The rows below give T cell receptor beta chains drawn from one sample of a study of blood T cell repertoires in COVID-19. The assay was immunoSEQ multiplex PCR, and TCRdb's table has in-frame clones only and misses some. The sample has roughly 230,000 clones, about 88% seen once. Source material: PBMCs or T cells enriched from blood (not recorded which). The origin of the receptors is a woman aged 50 to 60 who had been exposed to COVID-19. Each CDR3 is given with its conserved first and last residue. Each record gives: D gene, J gene, V gene, clone size, CDR3 DNA, CDR3 protein. The D gene is left open where the match is weak. The size of a clone is reported for some rows only, either as once, few or many, or as a class for expanded clones.

TRBD1 TRBJ1-3 TRBV7-8 - TGTGCCAGCAGCTTACCGACAGGGACTGGAAACACCATATATTTT CASSLPTGTGNTIYF
- TRBJ1-3 TRBV5-6 once TGTGCCAGCAGCTTGGTGTGGCAGGGCACGACGAGAAACACCATATATTTT CASSLVWQGTTRNTIYF
- TRBJ2-6 TRBV4-1 - TGCGCCAGCAGCCAAGTTCTTGGGGCCAACGTCCTGACTTTC CASSQVLGANVLTF
TRBD1 TRBJ2-1 TRBV7-9 - TGTGCCAGCAGCCTCAGAAGGGACAGTAGGAATGAGCAGTTCTTC CASSLRRDSRNEQFF
- TRBJ2-3 TRBV27 - TGTGCCAGCAGAAGGGGCGCAGATACGCAGTATTTT CASRRGADTQYF
TRBD1 TRBJ2-5 TRBV7-6 - TGTGCCAGCAGCATACCGGGACAGGGGGACCAAGAGACCCAGTACTTC CASSIPGQGDQETQYF
TRBD1 TRBJ2-5 TRBV5-1 - TGCGCCAGCAGCTTGGAGGGACAGCAAGAGACCCAGTACTTC CASSLEGQQETQYF
- TRBJ1-1 TRBV19 once TGTGCCAGTACCTTCAGGGGCCGTGGGGGCACTGAAGCTTTCTTT CASTFRGRGGTEAFF
TRBD1 TRBJ1-1 TRBV19 - TGTGCCAGTAAATCGGGACAGTTGAACACTGAAGCTTTCTTT CASKSGQLNTEAFF
- TRBJ1-3 TRBV28 - TGTGCCAGCAGTCCACCCGACAGGCCTTTATATTTT CASSPPDRPLYF
- TRBJ2-3 TRBV10-3 - TGTGCCGTGGGGAGCGGAAGCACAGATACGCAGTATTTT CAVGSGSTDTQYF
TRBD2 TRBJ2-7 TRBV5-1 - TGCGCCAGCAGCCCCGGACTAGCGGGGAACTACGAGCAGTACTTC CASSPGLAGNYEQYF
TRBD1 TRBJ2-2 TRBV30 - TGTGCCTGGAGTGGAGGGGGCCAGACCGGGGAGCTGTTTTTT CAWSGGGQTGELFF
- TRBJ1-1 TRBV12-3/TRBV12-4 - TGTGCCAGCAGTGGGGAGTTTAACACTGAAGCTTTCTTT CASSGEFNTEAFF
- TRBJ1-3 TRBV29-1 once TGCAGCGTGAGGGTCAGCTCTGGAAACACCATATATTTT CSVRVSSGNTIYF
- TRBJ1-2 TRBV27 - TGTGCCAGCAGATTGACACCGTCTTTAGGCTACACCTTC CASRLTPSLGYTF
TRBD1 TRBJ1-5 TRBV19 - TGTGCCAGTAGGTTACAGGGGTTCAATCAGCCCCAGCATTTT CASRLQGFNQPQHF
TRBD2 TRBJ2-3 TRBV7-2 - TGTGCCAGCAGCGCCACCCCACTAGCGTTCACAGATACGCAGTATTTT CASSATPLAFTDTQYF
- TRBJ2-3 TRBV24-1 - TGTGCCACCAGTGATTATAGGGGATCCACAGATACGCAGTATTTT CATSDYRGSTDTQYF
TRBD1 TRBJ2-3 TRBV11-2 - TGTGCCAGCAGCCCGGACAGGGGGGGAATCGATACGCAGTATTTT CASSPDRGGIDTQYF
TRBD2 TRBJ2-1 TRBV11-2 once TGTGCCAGCCGTCCTAGCGGGGGGGCATATGAGCAGTTCTTC CASRPSGGAYEQFF
TRBD1 TRBJ1-5 TRBV5-1 few TGCGCCAGCAGCCCCTTCGGGACAGGGGGGAGGCAGCCCCAGCATTTT CASSPFGTGGRQPQHF
- TRBJ1-1 TRBV6-5 - TGTGCCAGCAAAAAGACGGGCGGGGCTATTGAAGCTTTCTTT CASKKTGGAIEAFF